This is a list of T cell receptor beta chains from one sample in a study of T cell responses to AZD1222 COVID-19 vaccine. The repertoire was sequenced with immunoSEQ multiplex PCR; TCRdb's copy has only in-frame clones and lacks some. The table records about 120,000 clones, roughly 90% of them present only once. The sequences come from peripheral blood, collected 28 days after the second AZD1222 dose. Receptors originate from an adult who received the AZD1222 COVID-19 vaccine. The CDR3 runs from the conserved cysteine through the conserved F or W. A D gene is named only where the DNA matches it firmly. Size tells how often a clone was seen (once, few, many) or the class of an expanded clone, and some rows leave it out.

cdr3_aa cdr3_nt v_call clone_size j_call d_call
CASSLAGRENTEAFF TGTGCCAGCAGCTTAGCTGGGAGGGAGAACACTGAAGCTTTCTTT TRBV11-3 - TRBJ1-1 -
CASSDGRTPYEQYF TGTGCCAGCAGTGATGGTAGAACCCCTTACGAGCAGTACTTC TRBV6-1 - TRBJ2-7 -
CASSLSGRFYNEQFF TGTGCCAGCAGCTTAAGTGGGCGGTTCTACAATGAGCAGTTCTTC TRBV7-8 - TRBJ2-1 -
CASSVRPGGVDTGELFF TGTGCCAGCAGCGTACGCCCAGGGGGAGTCGACACCGGGGAGCTGTTTTTT TRBV9 - TRBJ2-2 TRBD1
CASSIGGGATNEKLFF TGTGCCAGTAGTATTGGAGGTGGGGCCACTAATGAAAAACTGTTTTTT TRBV19 - TRBJ1-4 -
CASSEMGRTFYGYTF TGTGCCAGCAGTGAAATGGGACGGACCTTCTATGGCTACACCTTC TRBV2 once TRBJ1-2 -
CASSLGGTVTYGYTF TGTGCCAGCAGCTTGGGGGGGACAGTAACTTATGGCTACACCTTC TRBV5-6 - TRBJ1-2 TRBD1
CASIGDPQETQYF TGTGCCAGCATAGGGGACCCTCAAGAGACCCAGTACTTC TRBV2 once TRBJ2-5 -
CASSQVRAGYTF TGTGCCAGCAGCCAAGTACGGGCTGGCTACACCTTC TRBV14 - TRBJ1-2 -
CAITRTGQYGYTF TGTGCCATCACCAGGACAGGACAATATGGCTACACCTTC TRBV10-3 - TRBJ1-2 TRBD1
CASRWRGDYGYTF TGTGCCAGCAGGTGGCGAGGGGACTATGGCTACACCTTC TRBV2 - TRBJ1-2 -
CASRPTGRETQYF TGTGCCAGCAGGCCGACAGGGAGAGAGACCCAGTACTTC TRBV12-3/TRBV12-4 - TRBJ2-5 TRBD1
CASSVGPLFGYTF TGTGCCAGCAGCGTAGGGCCTCTTTTCGGCTACACCTTC TRBV9 - TRBJ1-2 -
CASSPSRSTDTQYF TGTGCCAGCAGCCCGAGCCGAAGCACAGATACGCAGTATTTT TRBV7-3 - TRBJ2-3 -
CASSPGPLGYTF TGTGCCAGCAGTCCGGGGCCGCTGGGCTACACCTTC TRBV12-3/TRBV12-4 once TRBJ1-2 -
CASSHSEGADGELFF TGTGCCAGCAGCCACTCGGAGGGGGCGGACGGGGAGCTGTTTTTT TRBV6-2/TRBV6-3 - TRBJ2-2 -
CASSIGGGNTEAFF TGTGCCAGTAGTATAGGGGGGGGGAACACTGAAGCTTTCTTT TRBV19 few TRBJ1-1 -
CASRTDSSYNSPLHF TGTGCCAGCAGGACCGATAGCTCCTATAATTCACCCCTCCACTTT TRBV6-4 - TRBJ1-6 -
CSVVSGGSGGYTF TGCAGCGTTGTATCTGGGGGCTCGGGTGGCTACACCTTC TRBV29-1 - TRBJ1-2 -
CASSVGNTIYF TGCGCCAGCAGTGTGGGAAACACCATATATTTT TRBV10-1 - TRBJ1-3 -
CASSTTGGRGEQYF TGCGCCAGCAGTACTACAGGGGGCCGTGGCGAGCAGTACTTC TRBV5-1 - TRBJ2-7 TRBD1